The 8 T cell receptor beta chains given below trace back to one sample, sequenced in a study of breast tumors, draining lymph nodes, adjacent tissues. Samples came from axillary lymph nodes draining the breast cancer. TCRdb ran MiXCR on the multiplex PCR reads and lists one entry per CDR3 protein. The sample records some 120,000 distinct CDR3 sequences, about 20% being singletons. Sequencing was done on a sample of axillary lymph node tissue. These receptors were obtained from a female donor with breast cancer. Some clones in this sample may be carry-over from other donors' samples.

This clonotype has a count of ten or more. The chain couples TRBV5-6 to TRBJ2-1, with 9 bases matching TRBD2. J gave up 4 bases and V 0 bases, and 2 bases lay outside the gene matches. Germline V gene lookup returns CDR1 SGHDT and CDR2 YYEEEE. The CDR3 loop spans 15 amino acids. The CDR3 loop reads CASSLASGMYNEQFF. CDR3 nucleotides: TGTGCCAGCAGCTTGGCTAGCGGGATGTACAATGAGCAGTTCTTC.

At least ten counts were recorded for this clonotype. V is TRBV20-1 and J is TRBJ2-3; the D is unclear. The V end was cut by 5 bases, the J end by 0 bases, with 9 bases between. This CDR3 comprises 13 residues. Germline CDR1 and CDR2: DFQATT and SNEGSKA (reference sequence). Here the CDR3 DNA reads TGCAGTGCTTTCTCCCCGAGCACAGATACGCAGTATTTT. Translation gives CSAFSPSTDTQYF.

This clonotype was counted many times. The CDR3 is CASSGTSGGDNEQFF. CDR3 coding DNA: TGTGCCAGCAGTGGGACTAGCGGGGGGGACAATGAGCAGTTCTTC. The rearrangement uses TRBV2 and TRBJ2-1; 15 bases match TRBD2. J was trimmed by 5 bases and V by 4 bases; bases with no gene match: 0. The V gene's germline CDR1 is SNHLY and CDR2 FYNNEI. The CDR3 covers 15 residues.

This rearrangement joins TRBV19 to TRBJ1-5; TRBD1 agrees at 8 bases. CDR1 LNHDA and CDR2 SQIVND come from the germline V gene (reference sequence). The V gene end was trimmed by 10 bases and the J gene end by 7 bases; junction bases not matched to a gene: 9. The CDR3 has 13 amino acids. CDR3 protein: CATRTGTGQPQHF. The CDR3 nucleotides are TGTGCCACCCGGACAGGGACCGGCCAGCCCCAGCATTTT. Complete variable domain (other parts from reference TRBV19 and TRBJ1-5): DGGITQSPKYLFRKEGQNVTLSCEQNLNHDAMYWYRQDPGQGLRLIYYSQIVNDFQKGDIAEGYSVSREKKESFPLTVTSAQKNPTAFYLCATRTGTGQPQHFGDGTRLSIL.

This clonotype was counted at least ten times. J is TRBJ2-3 and V is TRBV9; 9 positions match TRBD1. Germline V gene sequence: CDR1 SGDLS, CDR2 YYNGEE. The CDR3 runs to 16 residues. Trimming cost V 2 bases and J 5 bases; bases outside gene matches: 9. CDR3 DNA sequence: TGTGCCAGCAGCGTCGCGGGACAGGGAGTTGGAGATACGCAGTATTTT. Amino acids: CASSVAGQGVGDTQYF.

At least ten counts were recorded for this clonotype. This chain connects TRBV11-2 to TRBJ2-1; 11 positions match TRBD2. Per germline, CDR1 SGHAT and CDR2 FQNNGV. V lost 6 bases to trimming and J lost 1 base; unmatched junction nucleotides: 2. The CDR3 extends over 15 amino acids. Written as DNA, the CDR3 is TGTGCCAGCAGGCGGACTAGCGGGTCCTACAATGAGCAGTTCTTC. Translated, it gives CASRRTSGSYNEQFF.

This clonotype was seen a single time. This may be a read error: a much more frequent sequence differs by one nucleotide. This chain links TRBV30 with TRBJ1-6, with D possibly being TRBD1 (5 bases). The CDR3 is made up of 14 amino acids. Germline assignment: CDR1 GTSNPN and CDR2 SVGIG (reference sequence). The V end lost 6 bases, the J end lost 7 bases, and 16 bases lay between the germline ends. As DNA, the CDR3 is TGTGCCTGCACTCGGGGGTCTGGAAATTCACCCCTCCACTTT. It yields the protein CACTRGSGNSPLHF.

This clonotype has a count of ten or more. The chain is built from TRBV24-1 and TRBJ2-3; 10 bases align to TRBD2. Germline V CDR1 and CDR2: KGHDR, SFDVKD. J lost 7 bases, V lost 1 base, and 7 bases had no gene match. The CDR3 loop spans 16 amino acids. The CDR3: CATSDLGLAGVNTQYF. Written as DNA, the CDR3 is TGTGCCACCAGTGATTTAGGCCTAGCGGGGGTAAATACGCAGTATTTT.